This TCR beta chain was sequenced for a study of monozygotic twins with inflammatory bowel disease. On this clonotype: Antigen unknown.

TCRdb reanalyzed the 5' RACE reads, giving one entry per CDR3 protein sequence and no DNA. The sample has about 160,000 distinct CDR3 sequences. Study findings and constraints: No repertoire similarity difference was seen between concordant and discordant twins; power was possibly limited.

Germline loops: CDR1 DFQATT, CDR2 SNEGSKA (reference sequence). This CDR3 spans 11 amino acids. This TCR was recovered from a human donor with ulcerative colitis or Crohn's disease, or a healthy co-twin of an affected twin (not recorded which). The V and J genes are TRBV20-1 and TRBJ2-1. The sequenced sample was blood. The CDR3 reads CSARDTDEQFF.